This T cell receptor (beta chain) was profiled in a study of T-cell memory formation after mild COVID-19. Study-level background: TCR clustering was largely donor specific.

TCRdb processed the 5' RACE reads anew with MiXCR; each CDR3 protein has one entry. The sample has some 190,000 distinct CDR3 sequences, roughly 16% seen once. The germline gives CDR1 KGHSH, CDR2 LQKENI. Deletions cut 6 bases from V and 0 bases from J, with 9 bases between. The CDR3 runs to 13 residues. This clonotype has only a few counts. Antigen: not known. Points from the study as a whole: In second-wave clones peaking day 37, SARS-CoV-2 specificity remained unconfirmed.

The chain uses TRBV18 and TRBJ2-7; weak D call: TRBD1 (6 bases). Sequencing used PBMCs or a T cell subset sorted from them (not recorded which). This receptor was obtained from an adult woman who had mild COVID-19 (a few samples of this study predate the infection). Cell type and time point are not known. The CDR3 protein is CASSGQSSYEQYF. The CDR3 DNA reads TGTGCCAGCTCCGGACAGAGCTCCTACGAGCAGTACTTC.